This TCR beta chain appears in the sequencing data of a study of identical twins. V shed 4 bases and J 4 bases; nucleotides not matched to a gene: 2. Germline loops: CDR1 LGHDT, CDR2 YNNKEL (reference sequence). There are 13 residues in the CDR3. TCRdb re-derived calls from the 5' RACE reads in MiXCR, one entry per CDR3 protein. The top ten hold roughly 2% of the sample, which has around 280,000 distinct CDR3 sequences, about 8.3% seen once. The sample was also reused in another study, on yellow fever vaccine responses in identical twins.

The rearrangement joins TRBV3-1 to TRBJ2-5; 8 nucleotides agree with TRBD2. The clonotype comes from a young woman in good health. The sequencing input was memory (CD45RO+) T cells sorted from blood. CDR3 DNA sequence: TGTGCCAGCAGCCCGACTAGCGTAGAGACCCAGTACTTC. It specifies CASSPTSVETQYF.